The clone carrying this T cell receptor (beta chain) was counted only a few times. The data derive from a study of blood T cells in healthy people across ages. For every donor, a draw yielded roughly 9.3 milliliters of peripheral blood. The V end was cut by 1 base, the J end by 7 bases, with 11 bases between. CDR3 size: 14 residues. Germline V CDR1 and CDR2: LGHNT, FRNRAP. Through a sample-barcoded 5' primer and a J-beta primer mix, a second PCR was run for roughly 7 to 12 cycles. TCRdb fed the 5' RACE reads into MiXCR, producing one record per CDR3 protein. The data show more than 900,000 distinct CDR3 sequences, about 23% seen once. These data were also reused for a study on T cells of mothers and their children. From that report: In related and unrelated pairs alike, thymic selection shapes TCR recombination output, with inherited differences minor.

This sequence joins TRBV12-5 and TRBJ2-1; D possibly corresponds to TRBD2 (6 bases). The receptor was derived from a girl aged 2-15 years in good health. Material: blood. CDR3 in amino acids: CASGLGGKGNEQFF. As DNA, the CDR3 is TGTGCTAGTGGTTTGGGCGGGAAGGGGAATGAGCAGTTCTTC.